The text below deals with one T cell receptor (beta chain). Libraries were prepared by immunoSEQ multiplex PCR; TCRdb keeps only in-frame clonotypes and omits some of them. The data contain around 130,000 clones, just under 95% of them seen just once; the ten biggest clones take up 6.6%. This sample was included in a study of T cell responses to AZD1222 COVID-19 vaccine. This CDR3 spans 18 amino acids. Germline CDR1 is LGHNA and CDR2 is YSLEER. The V end was cut by 0 bases, the J end by 0 bases, with 14 bases between. Source: peripheral blood, taken on day 0 of AZD1222 vaccination. This chain connects TRBV4-3 to TRBJ2-2, with a tentative D call TRBD1 (5 bases). The TCR was taken from an adult in good health. CDR3 protein: CASSQERQGSSNTGELFF. DNA for the CDR3: TGCGCCAGCAGCCAAGAAAGGCAGGGTAGTTCGAACACCGGGGAGCTGTTTTTT.